These 27 T cell receptor beta chains originate from one sample sequenced in a study of T-cell memory formation after mild COVID-19. One entry per CDR3 protein results from TCRdb running MiXCR on the 5' RACE reads. The sample has about 360,000 distinct CDR3 sequences; 13% to 15% are singletons. The source material was PBMCs or a T cell subset sorted from them (not recorded which). Source of these receptors: a man between 18 and 29 years old who had mild COVID-19 (a few samples of this study predate the infection). Cell type and time point are not known.

As DNA, the CDR3 is TGTGCCACCAGTGATTTTGGGGCCTCCTCTGCCCAAGAGACCCAGTACTTC. Its translation is CATSDFGASSAQETQYF. V gene TRBV24-1 combines with J gene TRBJ2-5; a weak D match, TRBD1 (5 bases). V dropped 1 base and J dropped 1 base, with 15 bases sitting between them. The germline gives CDR1 KGHDR, CDR2 SFDVKD. This CDR3 comprises 17 residues.

This clonotype was detected a few times. The chain recombines TRBV5-1 with TRBJ1-3, with D tentatively TRBD1 (5 bases). The V and J ends lost 1 base and 0 bases respectively, with 14 bases between them. This CDR3 region has 17 residues. CDR1 is SGHRS and CDR2 is YFSETQ in the germline V gene. The CDR3: CASSLRGSSSSGNTIYF. The CDR3 region has the DNA TGCGCCAGCAGCTTGCGGGGCAGCTCCAGCTCTGGAAACACCATATATTTT.

The rearrangement links TRBV5-1 to TRBJ2-1, with 12 bases matching TRBD2. The CDR3 has 17 amino acids. V was pared by 4 bases and J by 8 bases, with 13 bases of the junction left unmatched. Germline V gene sequence: CDR1 SGHRS, CDR2 YFSETQ. The CDR3 spells CASSVLPSSGGEDEQFF. The CDR3 nucleotides are TGCGCCAGCAGCGTACTCCCTTCTAGCGGGGGGGAGGATGAGCAGTTCTTC. Complete variable domain (other parts from reference TRBV5-1 and TRBJ2-1): KAGVTQTPRYLIKTRGQQVTLSCSPISGHRSVSWYQQTPGQGLQFLFEYFSETQRNKGNFPGRFSGRQFSNSRSEMNVSTLELGDSALYLCASSVLPSSGGEDEQFFGPGTRLTVL.

This clonotype was observed at least ten times. This chain joins TRBV29-1 and TRBJ2-1; 7 nucleotides align to TRBD1. Germline CDR1 and CDR2: SQVTM and ANQGSEA. The CDR3 covers 12 residues. V trimming: 3 bases; J trimming: 8 bases; junction bases outside the gene matches: 4. CDR3 sequence: CSVDEGADEQFF. CDR3 bases: TGCAGCGTTGATGAGGGGGCGGATGAGCAGTTCTTC.

V usage is TRBV10-3 and J usage is TRBJ2-5; possibly TRBD1 or TRBD2 for D (5 bases each). The CDR3 spans 14 residues. Trimming removed 4 bases at V and 2 bases at J, with 11 bases between. Germline CDR1 ENHRY, CDR2 SYGVKD. CDR3: CAISAGSGQETQYF. CDR3 DNA sequence: TGTGCCATCAGTGCAGGGAGCGGACAAGAGACCCAGTACTTC.

The V gene is TRBV4-1, the J gene TRBJ1-1; 7 bases are a match to TRBD1. Per the germline V gene, CDR1 is MGHRA and CDR2 is YSYEKL. The CDR3 spans 15 residues. Trimming at V came to 1 base and at J to 1 base, leaving 3 bases not matched to a gene. The CDR3 DNA sequence: TGCGCCAGCAGCCAAGGGAACAGGGGGAACACTGAAGCTTTCTTT. This codes for CASSQGNRGNTEAFF.

The chain carries TRBV12-3 or TRBV12-4 and TRBJ2-1; D possibly corresponds to TRBD1 (5 bases). Trimming cost V 2 bases and J 5 bases, with 10 bases left between them. CDR3 size: 14 residues. CDR3 protein: CASSLFTGHNEQFF. The CDR3 DNA reads as TGTGCCAGCAGTTTATTTACAGGTCACAATGAGCAGTTCTTC.

This clonotype was seen at least ten times. This chain joins TRBV7-2 and TRBJ2-7; TRBD2 aligns across 7 bases. From germline, CDR1 is SGHTA and CDR2 FQGNSA. V shed 4 bases and J 2 bases; nucleotides not matched to a gene: 5. The CDR3 consists of 14 residues. This CDR3 is CASSYQTSTYEQYV. CDR3 bases: TGTGCCAGCAGCTACCAGACTAGCACCTACGAGCAGTACGTC.

J is TRBJ2-1 and V is TRBV4-3, with D unresolved. The CDR3 is 14 residues long. V lost 1 base to trimming and J lost 5 bases, with 9 bases between them. The germline V gene has CDR1 LGHNA and CDR2 YSLEER. Written as DNA, the CDR3 is TGCGCCAGCAGCCAAGTTCATAGCAACAATGAGCAGTTCTTC. Translated: CASSQVHSNNEQFF.

This clonotype was found many times. The rearrangement joins TRBV12-3 or TRBV12-4 to TRBJ2-7; no firm D call. Trimming removed 10 bases at V and 7 bases at J, with 11 bases between. The CDR3 is 10 amino acids. In DNA, the CDR3 is TGTGCCAAGTACAGAAGGGAGCAGTACGTC. Protein sequence: CAKYRREQYV.

This clonotype was detected only a few times. V gene TRBV18 combines with J gene TRBJ2-1; TRBD2 matches 8 bases. Germline V gives CDR1 KGHSH, CDR2 LQKENI. This CDR3 contains 17 residues. V dropped 6 bases and J dropped 4; count of bases not matched to a gene: 14. The CDR3 coding sequence is TGTGCCAGCTCCCCCCAGCCGGGGGGGCCTATGTACAATGAGCAGTTCTTC. Amino acids: CASSPQPGGPMYNEQFF.

J is TRBJ1-2 and V is TRBV3-1; 8 bases map to TRBD1. V gave up 6 bases and J gave up 3 bases; unmatched junction bases: 6. Germline assignment: CDR1 LGHDT and CDR2 YNNKEL (reference sequence). CDR3 length: 14 residues. In DNA, the CDR3 is TGTGCCAGCAGTCGACAGGGGATGGACTATGGCTACACCTTC. It translates to CASSRQGMDYGYTF.

There are a few counts of this clonotype. V is TRBV5-4 and J is TRBJ2-1, with D possibly being TRBD2 (7 bases). CDR3 length: 16 amino acids. Germline V lookup: CDR1 SGHNT, CDR2 YYREEE (reference sequence). The V gene lost 0 bases and the J gene lost 3 bases, with 13 bases spanning the gap. Here the CDR3 DNA reads TGTGCCAGCAGCTTGGGTGGGGGGGCCAACTACAATGAGCAGTTCTTC. Its protein product is CASSLGGGANYNEQFF.

The chain employs TRBV5-1 and TRBJ1-4; TRBD1 agrees at 12 bases. From germline, CDR1 is SGHRS and CDR2 YFSETQ. V lost 4 bases to trimming and J lost 5 bases; unmatched junction nucleotides: 12. The CDR3 spans 18 residues. This chain's CDR3 is CASSPLSGTGGENEKLFF. The CDR3 DNA reads TGCGCCAGCAGCCCACTATCCGGGACAGGGGGCGAGAATGAAAAACTGTTTTTT.

The sample holds many counts of this clonotype. The gene calls are TRBV20-1 and TRBJ1-1; no clear D gene. The germline V and J ends were trimmed by 3 bases and 0 bases, with 11 bases remaining between them. The CDR3 consists of 14 residues. Germline-derived CDR1 and CDR2 are DFQATT and SNEGSKA (reference sequence). The CDR3 protein is CSASSQEMNTEAFF. CDR3 DNA: TGCAGTGCTAGCAGTCAGGAGATGAACACTGAAGCTTTCTTT.

The chain has TRBV4-1 and TRBJ2-7, with no clear D. Trimming shortened V by 1 base and J by 0 bases, and 7 bases separated the two germline ends. The CDR3 runs to 14 residues. Germline assignment: CDR1 MGHRA and CDR2 YSYEKL. CDR3 protein: CASSQVRSSYEQYF. CDR3 nucleotides: TGCGCCAGCAGCCAAGTTAGGAGCTCCTACGAGCAGTACTTC.

The rearrangement links TRBV4-3 to TRBJ2-5; 12 positions match TRBD2. The CDR3 length is 16 residues. From germline, CDR1 is LGHNA and CDR2 YSLEER. V lost 3 bases, J lost 3 bases, and 5 bases stayed unmatched. CDR3 protein: CASSHHGLAGKETQYF. CDR3 coding DNA: TGCGCCAGCAGCCATCATGGACTAGCGGGAAAAGAGACCCAGTACTTC.

The rearrangement uses TRBV7-9 and TRBJ1-1; unclear D gene. Trimming stripped 4 bases from V and 1 base from J, with 7 bases between. The CDR3 sequence is 13 residues long. The germline V gene has CDR1 SEHNR and CDR2 FQNEAQ (reference sequence). This CDR3 is CASSSNWNTEAFF. The CDR3, as DNA: TGTGCCAGCAGCTCAAACTGGAACACTGAAGCTTTCTTT.

The V and J genes are TRBV5-5 and TRBJ2-3; 7 nucleotides agree with TRBD1. This CDR3 is built from 16 residues. The V segment lost 4 bases and the J segment 0 bases; nucleotides outside the gene matches: 8. Germline V gene lookup returns CDR1 SGHKS and CDR2 YYEKEE (reference sequence). CDR3 sequence reads: CASSQTGDLSTDTQYF. Written as DNA, the CDR3 is TGTGCCAGCAGCCAAACAGGGGACCTGAGCACAGATACGCAGTATTTT.

This clonotype showed up just a few times. V and J are TRBV19 and TRBJ1-2, with 7 bases identical to TRBD1. The CDR3 length is 13 residues. V trimming: 6 bases; J trimming: 2 bases; junction bases outside the gene matches: 3. Germline lookup yields CDR1 LNHDA and CDR2 SQIVND (reference sequence). The CDR3 nucleotides read TGTGCCAGTAGACCGACAGGGAACTATGGCTACACCTTC. Translation gives CASRPTGNYGYTF.

The chain carries TRBV29-1 and TRBJ1-2; no clear D. The CDR3 length is 14 residues. Trimming pared 5 bases from V and 8 bases from J, leaving 21 bases between. The germline gives CDR1 SQVTM, CDR2 ANQGSEA. Here the CDR3 reads CSVTSSVGFGGYTF. The CDR3 region has the DNA TGCAGCGTTACCTCCTCCGTCGGATTCGGAGGCTACACCTTC.

This clonotype was observed many times. This CDR3 is CASSSQGPTEAFF. CDR3 coding DNA: TGTGCCAGCAGCTCCCAAGGCCCCACTGAAGCTTTCTTT. The rearrangement uses TRBV7-2 and TRBJ1-1; D unresolved. The CDR3 is 13 residues long. Between the trimmed V and J ends, which lost 4 bases and 4 bases, there was a span of 10 bases. Per the germline V gene, CDR1 is SGHTA and CDR2 is FQGNSA.

There are many counts of this clonotype. The V gene is TRBV18, the J gene TRBJ2-1; 9 bases fit TRBD1. V lost 0 bases and J lost 9; bases outside the gene matches: 12. Germline-derived CDR1 and CDR2 are KGHSH and LQKENI. The CDR3 contains 17 residues. The CDR3 protein is CASSPPLGTGILGEQFF. Written as DNA, the CDR3 is TGTGCCAGCTCACCACCGTTGGGGACAGGGATCCTCGGTGAGCAGTTCTTC. Full variable domain (remainder filled in from reference TRBV18 and TRBJ2-1): NAGVMQNPRHLVRRRGQEARLRCSPMKGHSHVYWYRQLPEEGLKFMVYLQKENIIDESGMPKERFSAEFPKEGPSILRIQQVVRGDSAAYFCASSPPLGTGILGEQFFGPGTRLTVL.

The gene calls are TRBV30 and TRBJ1-1, with D possibly being TRBD1 (6 bases). V was clipped by 0 bases and J by 1 base, with 6 bases between them. CDR1 GTSNPN and CDR2 SVGIG come from the germline V gene (reference sequence). The CDR3 loop spans 13 amino acids. CDR3 coding DNA: TGTGCCTGGAGTGTACAGGGGAACACTGAAGCTTTCTTT. It specifies CAWSVQGNTEAFF. Full variable domain (remainder filled in from reference TRBV30 and TRBJ1-1): SQTIHQWPATLVQPVGSPLSLECTVEGTSNPNLYWYRQAAGRGLQLLFYSVGIGQISSEVPQNLSASRPQDRQFILSSKKLLLSDSGFYLCAWSVQGNTEAFFGQGTRLTVV.

The V gene is TRBV11-2, the J gene TRBJ2-3, with 9 bases that match TRBD2. Germline assignment: CDR1 SGHAT and CDR2 FQNNGV. CDR3 length: 16 amino acids. J was trimmed by 4 bases and V by 1 base; bases with no gene match: 6. CDR3 region: CASSLGGGGAPDTQYF. DNA of the CDR3: TGTGCCAGCAGCTTAGGGGGCGGGGGGGCCCCAGATACGCAGTATTTT.

In its sample, this clonotype was seen a few times. CDR3 amino acids: CSARNPRGPGNIQYF. The CDR3 bases are TGCAGTGCTAGAAACCCAAGGGGTCCGGGAAACATTCAGTACTTC. J is TRBJ2-4 and V is TRBV20-1; possible D gene TRBD1, 5 bases. The CDR3 consists of 15 residues. The germline CDR1 and CDR2 sequences are DFQATT and SNEGSKA (reference sequence). Trimming shortened V by 2 bases and J by 6 bases, and 17 bases separated the two germline ends.

This clonotype appeared a few times. This rearrangement joins TRBV4-3 to TRBJ1-2, with a weak D call TRBD1 (5 bases). The length of the CDR3 is 13 residues. Per germline, CDR1 LGHNA and CDR2 YSLEER. Trimming stripped 3 bases from V and 7 bases from J, with 12 bases between. CDR3 sequence reads: CASSHGGGVGYTF. The CDR3 DNA follows: TGCGCCAGCAGCCATGGGGGTGGGGTTGGCTACACCTTC.